This section outlines one T cell receptor (beta chain) sequence together with its context. This sample was included in a study of blood T cell repertoires in COVID-19. Study in general: Samples came from the United States, Italy and Spain, spanning acute and convalescent COVID-19. The analysed material was cDNA or gDNA that came from T cells, B-cell-depleted T cells, or PBMCs.

The authors' processing: Cell counts per sample came from amplifying reference gene primers. Profiling relied on immunoSEQ multiplex PCR, and the TCRdb table lists in-frame clones only, not all of them. V, J and clone size derive from that table, while D and trimming were established from the DNA sequence. The repertoire consists of about 20,000 clones, with roughly 89% occurring once and the leading ten covering 7.7%. Trimming took 0 bases from V and 5 from J, leaving 6 bases between them. Germline lookup yields CDR1 KGHSH and CDR2 LQKENI. The CDR3 is 13 amino acids. The V and J genes are TRBV18 and TRBJ2-3; D remains ambiguous. The sequenced sample was peripheral blood. This receptor was identified in a woman aged 60-70 years with active COVID-19. Written as DNA, the CDR3 is TGTGCCAGCTCACCACCGACTGGAGATACGCAGTATTTT. Its protein product is CASSPPTGDTQYF.